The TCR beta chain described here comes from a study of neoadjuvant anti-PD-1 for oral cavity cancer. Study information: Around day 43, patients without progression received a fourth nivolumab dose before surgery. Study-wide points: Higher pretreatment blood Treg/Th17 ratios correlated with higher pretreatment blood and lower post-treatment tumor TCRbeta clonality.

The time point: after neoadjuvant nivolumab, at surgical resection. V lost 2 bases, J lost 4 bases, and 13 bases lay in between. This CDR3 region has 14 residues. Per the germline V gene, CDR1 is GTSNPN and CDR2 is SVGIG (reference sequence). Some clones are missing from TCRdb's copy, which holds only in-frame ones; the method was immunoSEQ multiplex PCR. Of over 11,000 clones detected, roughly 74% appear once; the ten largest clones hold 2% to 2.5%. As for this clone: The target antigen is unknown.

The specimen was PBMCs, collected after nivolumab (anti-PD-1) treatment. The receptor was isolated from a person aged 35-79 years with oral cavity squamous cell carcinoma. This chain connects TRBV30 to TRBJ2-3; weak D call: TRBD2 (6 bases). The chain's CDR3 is CAWSPTSLADTQYF. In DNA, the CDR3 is TGTGCCTGGAGTCCTACTAGCTTAGCAGATACGCAGTATTTT.